Below, 14 T cell receptor beta chains from the same sample are listed, as sequenced in a study of blood T cell repertoires in COVID-19. Sequencing was performed with immunoSEQ multiplex PCR; in TCRdb, only in-frame clones are kept and a portion is missing. In the table there are under 35,000 clones, about 90% of which are singletons. The sequencing input was peripheral blood. The receptors originated from a human donor in a cohort sampled during active COVID-19.

The V and J genes are TRBV11-1 and TRBJ2-5; 8 nucleotides match TRBD2. Looked up from germline, CDR1 is SGHAT and CDR2 is FQDESV (reference sequence). The CDR3 is 15 amino acids. V lost 5 bases to trimming and J lost 2 bases; unmatched junction nucleotides: 7. As DNA, the CDR3 is TGTGCCAGCAGCGTCAGCGGGGGAAGGCAAGAGACCCAGTACTTC. Translated, it gives CASSVSGGRQETQYF.

The chain combines TRBV7-2 with TRBJ2-5; TRBD2 agrees at 8 bases. The CDR3 extends over 15 amino acids. Germline values: CDR1 SGHTA, CDR2 FQGNSA. Trimming cost V 2 bases and J 7 bases; bases outside gene matches: 9. CDR3 bases: TGTGCCAGCAGCTTAAAAACGGGGGGGCCAGGGACCCAGTACTTC. Its translation is CASSLKTGGPGTQYF.

This chain joins TRBV11-3 and TRBJ1-1; 8 nucleotides align to TRBD1. CDR3 size: 12 residues. Germline-derived CDR1 and CDR2 are SGHNT and YENEEA. Germline trimming cut 5 bases from V and 4 bases from J; bases unmatched to any gene: 0. The CDR3 DNA follows: TGTGCCAGCAGCGGACAGGGCACTGAAGCTTTCTTT. Translated: CASSGQGTEAFF.

J is TRBJ2-5 and V is TRBV19, with D perhaps TRBD2 (6 bases). The CDR3 length is 14 residues. The germline CDR1 and CDR2 sequences are LNHDA and SQIVND (reference sequence). The ends were cut back, 4 bases at V and 4 bases at J, with 13 bases in the middle. The CDR3 coding sequence is TGTGCCAGTAGTACTCTCGGTAGCGGAGAGACCCAGTACTTC. As protein: CASSTLGSGETQYF.

The CDR3 sequence is CASSLTARQGFNYGYTF. DNA for the CDR3: TGTGCCAGCAGTCTTACGGCCCGTCAGGGGTTTAACTATGGCTACACCTTC. This chain links TRBV27 with TRBJ1-2; TRBD1 is a possible D gene (6 bases). V was trimmed by 5 bases and J by 1 base, leaving 20 bases between them. In germline, CDR1 is MNHEY, CDR2 SMNVEV (reference sequence). CDR3 length: 17 residues.

V gene TRBV19 combines with J gene TRBJ2-2; possible D gene TRBD2, 6 bases. This CDR3 contains 15 residues. V was pared by 5 bases and J by 5 bases, with 15 bases between. CDR1 and CDR2 (germline): LNHDA, SQIVND (reference sequence). The CDR3 loop reads CASSAEGGWTGELFF. The CDR3 bases are TGTGCCAGTAGTGCCGAGGGAGGCTGGACCGGGGAGCTGTTTTTT.

The chain combines TRBV6-5 with TRBJ1-1; D perhaps matches TRBD1 (6 bases). The CDR3 loop spans 14 amino acids. V lost 7 bases and J 6 bases, leaving 18 bases between the germline ends. Germline CDR1 and CDR2: MNHEY and SVGAGI. CDR3 region: CASTDGNRVAEAFF. The CDR3 region has the DNA TGTGCCAGCACCGACGGCAACAGGGTGGCTGAAGCTTTCTTT.

This clone was counted a single time. V is TRBV4-1 and J is TRBJ2-3; perhaps TRBD1 as D (5 bases). This CDR3 is built from 18 residues. The V end was cut by 4 bases, the J end by 0 bases, with 20 bases between. Germline lookup yields CDR1 MGHRA and CDR2 YSYEKL. The DNA of the CDR3 is TGCGCCAGCAGCCTCGCATCAGGGCCCCGAGGCAGCACAGATACGCAGTATTTT. Translation: CASSLASGPRGSTDTQYF.

This CDR3 reads CASGSDGSEDGYTF. CDR3 sequence (DNA): TGTGCTAGTGGTTCGGACGGCTCGGAGGATGGCTACACCTTC. The rearrangement uses TRBV12-5 and TRBJ1-2; no definite D call. Trimming cost V 4 bases and J 6 bases, with 15 bases left between them. The V gene's germline CDR1 is LGHNT and CDR2 FRNRAP. The CDR3 spans 14 residues.

The V call is TRBV6-2 or TRBV6-3, the J call TRBJ1-1, with D uncertain. The germline CDR1 and CDR2 sequences are MNHEY and SVGEGT. Trimming pared 6 bases from V and 6 bases from J, leaving 20 bases between. The CDR3 runs to 15 residues. CDR3 DNA sequence: TGTGCCAGCAGCCGACTGGGCACGGGGAAGCCTGAAGCTTTCTTT. Protein sequence: CASSRLGTGKPEAFF.

V and J are TRBV5-6 and TRBJ1-1; D is unclear. The germline V gene encodes CDR1 SGHDT and CDR2 YYEEEE. V was cut by 7 bases and J by 0 bases, with 10 bases left in between. The CDR3 runs 13 residues. CDR3 in amino acids: CASLAGLNTEAFF. The CDR3 DNA reads as TGTGCCAGCCTGGCGGGCCTGAACACTGAAGCTTTCTTT.

The chain is built from TRBV23-1 and TRBJ1-5; the D gene is possibly TRBD1 (5 bases). TRBV23-1 is annotated as an ORF whose role is uncertain. This CDR3 has 13 residues. Deletions cut 7 bases from V and 12 bases from J, with 19 bases between. The CDR3 protein is CASTVNRGGYQHF. DNA for the CDR3: TGCGCCAGCACCGTCAATAGGGGCGGTTACCAGCATTTT.

As DNA, the CDR3 is TGCAGCGTTCGTTTCGGGGGAGGGACCCTAAATGGCTACACCTTC. Translation: CSVRFGGGTLNGYTF. This chain links TRBV29-1 with TRBJ1-2, with D perhaps TRBD1 (5 bases). The CDR3 is 15 amino acids. From germline, CDR1 is SQVTM and CDR2 ANQGSEA. Trimming pared 5 bases from V and 6 bases from J, leaving 22 bases between.

The chain is built from TRBV6-5 and TRBJ2-7; 11 bases align to TRBD1. Germline loops: CDR1 MNHEY, CDR2 SVGAGI. The CDR3 consists of 14 residues. The trim removed 5 bases at V and 7 bases at J, leaving 7 bases unmatched. The DNA of the CDR3 is TGTGCCAGCAGTATCGGACAGGGGGCGCCTGAGCAGTACGTC. Its translation is CASSIGQGAPEQYV.